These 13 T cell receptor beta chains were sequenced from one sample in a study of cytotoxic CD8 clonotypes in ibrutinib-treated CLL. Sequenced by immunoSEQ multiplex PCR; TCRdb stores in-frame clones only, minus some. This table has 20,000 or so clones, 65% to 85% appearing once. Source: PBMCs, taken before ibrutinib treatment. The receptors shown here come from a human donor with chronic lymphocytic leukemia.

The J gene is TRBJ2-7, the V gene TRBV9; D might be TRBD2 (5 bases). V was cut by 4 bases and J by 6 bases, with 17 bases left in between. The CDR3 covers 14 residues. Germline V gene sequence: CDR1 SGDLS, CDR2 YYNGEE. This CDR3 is CASSPMDFLGEQYF. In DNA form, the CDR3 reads TGTGCCAGCAGCCCTATGGACTTTTTGGGCGAGCAGTACTTC.

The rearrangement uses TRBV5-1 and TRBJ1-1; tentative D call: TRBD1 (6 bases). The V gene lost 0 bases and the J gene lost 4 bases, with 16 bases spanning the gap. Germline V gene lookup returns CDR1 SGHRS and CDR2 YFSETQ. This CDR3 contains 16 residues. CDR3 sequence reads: CASSLVGGAGLTEAFF. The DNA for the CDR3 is TGCGCCAGCAGCTTGGTAGGGGGGGCGGGTCTCACTGAAGCTTTCTTT.

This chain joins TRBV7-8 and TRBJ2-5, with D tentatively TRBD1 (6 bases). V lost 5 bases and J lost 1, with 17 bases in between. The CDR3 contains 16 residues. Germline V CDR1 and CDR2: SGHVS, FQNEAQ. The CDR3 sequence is CASSPRWGLVQETQYF. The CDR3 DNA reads TGTGCCAGCAGCCCTCGGTGGGGGCTGGTCCAAGAGACCCAGTACTTC. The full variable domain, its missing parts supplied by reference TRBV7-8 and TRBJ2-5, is GAGVSQSPRYKVAKRGQDVALRCDPISGHVSLFWYQQALGQGPEFLTYFQNEAQLDKSGLPSDRFFAERPEGSVSTLKIQRTQQEDSAVYLCASSPRWGLVQETQYFGPGTRLLVL.

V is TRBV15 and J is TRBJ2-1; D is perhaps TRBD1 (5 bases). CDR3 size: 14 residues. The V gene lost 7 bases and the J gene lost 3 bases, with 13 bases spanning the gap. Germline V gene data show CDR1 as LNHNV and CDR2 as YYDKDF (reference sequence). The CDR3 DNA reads TGTGCCACCACCGTGGTAGGGGACTACAATGAGCAGTTCTTC. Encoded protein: CATTVVGDYNEQFF.

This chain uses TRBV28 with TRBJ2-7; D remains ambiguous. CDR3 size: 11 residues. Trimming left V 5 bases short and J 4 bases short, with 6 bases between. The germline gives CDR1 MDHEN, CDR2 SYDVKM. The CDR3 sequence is CASSKRYEQYF. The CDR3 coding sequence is TGTGCCAGCAGTAAGAGGTACGAGCAGTACTTC.

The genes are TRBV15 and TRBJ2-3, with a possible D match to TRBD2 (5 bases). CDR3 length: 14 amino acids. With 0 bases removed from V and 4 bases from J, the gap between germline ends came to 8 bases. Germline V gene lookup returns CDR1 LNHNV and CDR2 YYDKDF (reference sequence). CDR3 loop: CATSRDTGSDTQYF. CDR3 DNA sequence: TGTGCCACCAGCAGAGATACGGGGTCAGATACGCAGTATTTT.

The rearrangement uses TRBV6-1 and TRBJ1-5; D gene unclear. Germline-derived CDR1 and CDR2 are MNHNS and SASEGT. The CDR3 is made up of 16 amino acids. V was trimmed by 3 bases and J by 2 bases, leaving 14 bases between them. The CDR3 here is CASSDPWIAGNQPQHF. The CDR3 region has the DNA TGTGCCAGCAGTGATCCCTGGATTGCCGGCAATCAGCCCCAGCATTTT.

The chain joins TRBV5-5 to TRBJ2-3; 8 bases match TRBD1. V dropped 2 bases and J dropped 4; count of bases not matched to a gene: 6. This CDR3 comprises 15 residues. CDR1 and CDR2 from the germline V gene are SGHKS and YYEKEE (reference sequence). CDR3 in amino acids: CASSLSQGASDTQYF. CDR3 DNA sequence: TGTGCCAGCAGCTTATCCCAGGGGGCTTCAGATACGCAGTATTTT.

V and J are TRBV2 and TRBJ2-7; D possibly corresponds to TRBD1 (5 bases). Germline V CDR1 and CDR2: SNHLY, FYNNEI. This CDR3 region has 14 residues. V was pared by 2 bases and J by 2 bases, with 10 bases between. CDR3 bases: TGTGCCAGCAGTGAAATGCAGGGTCCCTACGAGCAGTACTTC. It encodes CASSEMQGPYEQYF.

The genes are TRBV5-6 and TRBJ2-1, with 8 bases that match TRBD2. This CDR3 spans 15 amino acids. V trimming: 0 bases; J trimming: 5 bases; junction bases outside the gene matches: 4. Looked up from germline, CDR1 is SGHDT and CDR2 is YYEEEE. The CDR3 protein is CASSLVAGRDNEQFF. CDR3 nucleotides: TGTGCCAGCAGCTTGGTAGCGGGGAGAGACAATGAGCAGTTCTTC.

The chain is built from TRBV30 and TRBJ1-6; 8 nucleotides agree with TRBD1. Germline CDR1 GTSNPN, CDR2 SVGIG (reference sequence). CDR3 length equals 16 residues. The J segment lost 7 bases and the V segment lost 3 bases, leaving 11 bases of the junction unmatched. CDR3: CAWSPVAGGRNSPLHF. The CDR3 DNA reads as TGTGCCTGGAGCCCCGTAGCAGGGGGCAGGAATTCACCCCTCCACTTT.

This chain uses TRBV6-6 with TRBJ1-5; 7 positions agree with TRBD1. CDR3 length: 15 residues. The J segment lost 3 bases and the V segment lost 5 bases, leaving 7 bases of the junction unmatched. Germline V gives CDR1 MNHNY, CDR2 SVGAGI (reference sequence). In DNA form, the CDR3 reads TGTGCCAGCAGTCAGCCGGGACAGTTCAATCAGCCCCAGCATTTT. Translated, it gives CASSQPGQFNQPQHF.

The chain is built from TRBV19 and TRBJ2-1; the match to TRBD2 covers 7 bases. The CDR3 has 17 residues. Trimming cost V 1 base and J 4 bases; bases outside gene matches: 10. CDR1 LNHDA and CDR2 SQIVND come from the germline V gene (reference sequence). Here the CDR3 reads CASSIVRASGRYNEQFF. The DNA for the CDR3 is TGTGCCAGTAGTATAGTTCGGGCTAGCGGTCGTTACAATGAGCAGTTCTTC.